The sequence of this TCR beta chain was determined in a study of blood T cell repertoires in COVID-19. On the study more broadly: In each case, the material was cDNA or gDNA derived from T cells, B-cell-depleted T cells, or PBMCs.

In the authors' methods: Reference gene primers were amplified, and this amplification served to estimate nucleated cell counts. Sequencing used immunoSEQ multiplex PCR; TCRdb keeps in-frame clones, though not all of them. V, J and clone size were drawn from that table, and D and trimming were deduced from the DNA. Of about 76,000 clones listed, 90% were seen once; the top ten hold roughly 1.5%. The V end lost 4 bases, the J end lost 3 bases, and 13 bases lay between the germline ends. The CDR3 extends over 15 amino acids. Per germline, CDR1 SNHLY and CDR2 FYNNEI. V and J are TRBV2 and TRBJ2-4, with D possibly TRBD2 on 5 matching bases. The sample was peripheral blood. This receptor was obtained from a man aged 45-65 years with acute or convalescent COVID-19. The CDR3 DNA reads TGTGCCAGCAGTGGTATGGGAGAGGGCAAAAACATTCAGTACTTC. Its protein product is CASSGMGEGKNIQYF. Using reference TRBV2 and TRBJ2-4 for the parts outside the CDR3, the full variable domain is EPEVTQTPSHQVTQMGQEVILRCVPISNHLYFYWYRQILGQKVEFLVSFYNNEISEKSEIFDDQFSVERPDGSNFTLKIRSTKLEDSAMYFCASSGMGEGKNIQYFGAGTRLSVL.